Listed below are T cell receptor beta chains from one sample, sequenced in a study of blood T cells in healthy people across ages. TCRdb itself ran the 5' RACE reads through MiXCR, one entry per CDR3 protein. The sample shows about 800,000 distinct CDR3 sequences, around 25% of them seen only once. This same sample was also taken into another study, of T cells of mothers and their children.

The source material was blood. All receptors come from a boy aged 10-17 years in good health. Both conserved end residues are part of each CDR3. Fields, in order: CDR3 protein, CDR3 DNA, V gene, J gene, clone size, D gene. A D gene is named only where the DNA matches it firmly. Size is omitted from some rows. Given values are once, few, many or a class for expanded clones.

CDR3 protein: CAWSARGRSTEAFF; CDR3 DNA: TGTGCCTGGAGTGCCAGGGGGCGGAGCACTGAAGCTTTCTTT; V gene: TRBV30; J gene: TRBJ1-1; clone size: NA; D gene: TRBD1
CDR3 protein: CASSLMGGPYYEQYF; CDR3 DNA: TGTGCCAGCAGCTTAATGGGGGGCCCCTACTACGAGCAGTACTTC; V gene: TRBV7-3; J gene: TRBJ2-7; clone size: few; D gene: NA
CDR3 protein: CASSQARVGWFF; CDR3 DNA: TGTGCCAGCAGCCAAGCTAGGGTTGGATGGTTCTTC; V gene: TRBV14; J gene: TRBJ2-1; clone size: few; D gene: NA
CDR3 protein: CASSSGAGRRTEAFF; CDR3 DNA: TGCGCCAGCAGTTCCGGGGCGGGTAGGAGGACTGAAGCTTTCTTT; V gene: TRBV5-1; J gene: TRBJ1-1; clone size: NA; D gene: NA
CDR3 protein: CASRSSGIRYEQYF; CDR3 DNA: TGTGCCAGCAGGTCCTCAGGGATCCGCTACGAGCAGTACTTC; V gene: TRBV28; J gene: TRBJ2-7; clone size: NA; D gene: NA
CDR3 protein: CASSFSASYEQYF; CDR3 DNA: TGCGCCAGCAGCTTCTCTGCATCCTACGAGCAGTACTTC; V gene: TRBV5-1; J gene: TRBJ2-7; clone size: NA; D gene: NA
CDR3 protein: CSVYREVSTEAFF; CDR3 DNA: TGCAGCGTTTACAGGGAGGTGAGCACTGAAGCTTTCTTT; V gene: TRBV29-1; J gene: TRBJ1-1; clone size: NA; D gene: NA
CDR3 protein: CSPGQGSYEQYF; CDR3 DNA: TGCAGCCCCGGACAGGGCTCCTACGAGCAGTACTTC; V gene: TRBV20-1; J gene: TRBJ2-7; clone size: few; D gene: TRBD1
CDR3 protein: CSMKTGRNQPQHF; CDR3 DNA: TGCAGTATGAAGACAGGTCGCAATCAGCCCCAGCATTTT; V gene: TRBV20-1; J gene: TRBJ1-5; clone size: NA; D gene: NA
CDR3 protein: CSVEEQGVSTEAFF; CDR3 DNA: TGCAGCGTTGAAGAACAGGGGGTTAGCACTGAAGCTTTCTTT; V gene: TRBV29-1; J gene: TRBJ1-1; clone size: NA; D gene: TRBD1
CDR3 protein: CASSSPGQDKTQYF; CDR3 DNA: TGTGCCAGCAGTTCGCCAGGACAGGACAAGACCCAGTACTTC; V gene: TRBV6-6; J gene: TRBJ2-5; clone size: NA; D gene: TRBD1